The clone carrying this TCR beta chain was counted between two and nine times. Time point in this sample: blood at routine non-recurrence follow-up after resection. Whole RNA was taken from tumor, nontumor lung or frozen PBMC; it was then sequenced unsorted. The CDR3 is 15 amino acids. V lost 0 bases and J lost 6, with 16 bases in between. CDR1 and CDR2 from the germline V gene are SGHRS and YFSETQ. TCRdb used MiXCR to reprocess the 5' RACE reads, holding one entry per CDR3 protein. Seen here are around 110,000 distinct CDR3 sequences, over 9% observed once, and the top ten hold over 15%. This specimen comes from a study of spatial heterogeneity in lung cancer. Whole-study context: Follow-up PBMC samples were sequenced when available, at a median of roughly 25 months after resection.

V usage is TRBV5-1 and J usage is TRBJ2-7, with D unclear. The TCR originated in a male donor with early-stage non-small cell lung cancer. The source was PBMCs, collected at follow-up. The CDR3 DNA reads as TGCGCCAGCAGCTTGGCTCCCAGCAACGTGGGCGAGCAGTACTTC. Translation gives CASSLAPSNVGEQYF.